Listed below are T cell receptor beta chains from one sample, sequenced in a study of blood T cells in healthy people across ages. In TCRdb, the 5' RACE reads were re-called with MiXCR into one record per CDR3 protein. The sample consists of a few hundred thousand distinct CDR3 sequences, more than 45% of them appearing once. The material sequenced was blood. The receptors were sampled from a man in his sixties in good health. The CDR3 runs from the conserved cysteine through the conserved F or W. Fields, in order: J gene, D gene, clone size, V gene, CDR3 protein, CDR3 DNA. A D gene is named only where the DNA matches it firmly. Clone sizes are given selectively: once, few, many, or a class where the clone is expanded.

>TRBJ2-7|TRBD2|few|TRBV5-1
CASSPIGGGISGRTPYEQYF
TGCGCCAGCAGCCCGATTGGCGGGGGAATTAGCGGGAGGACCCCCTACGAGCAGTACTTC
>TRBJ1-2|TRBD1|-|TRBV20-1
CSGLHRGTYPYGYTF
TGCAGCGGCCTTCACAGGGGGACCTACCCCTATGGCTACACCTTC
>TRBJ2-3|-|few|TRBV4-1
CASSQLGSTDTQYF
TGCGCCAGCAGCCAACTAGGGTCCACAGATACGCAGTATTTT
>TRBJ2-5|TRBD2|-|TRBV7-2
CASSLNSGGWETQYF
TGTGCCAGCAGCTTAAATAGCGGGGGCTGGGAGACCCAGTACTTC
>TRBJ2-7|TRBD2|-|TRBV29-1
CSVAPTSGILYEQYF
TGCAGCGTTGCTCCGACTAGCGGGATTCTCTACGAGCAGTACTTC
>TRBJ1-2|-|-|TRBV7-2
CASSLGAYYGYTF
TGTGCCAGCAGCTTAGGGGCGTACTATGGCTACACCTTC
>TRBJ2-4|-|few|TRBV27
CASLRPGRRLTFGAKNIQYF
TGTGCCAGCCTCAGACCGGGCCGGCGGCTCACCTTTGGGGCCAAAAACATTCAGTACTTC
>TRBJ2-1|-|-|TRBV7-2
CASSGIPTYNEQFF
TGTGCCAGCAGTGGGATACCGACCTACAATGAGCAGTTCTTC
>TRBJ1-1|-|-|TRBV7-2
CASSFGRPGTEAFF
TGTGCCAGCAGCTTCGGCAGGCCAGGTACTGAAGCTTTCTTT
>TRBJ2-5|-|-|TRBV18
CASSPLEGRQETQYF
TGTGCCAGCTCACCCCTGGAAGGGAGGCAAGAGACCCAGTACTTC
>TRBJ2-7|-|few|TRBV24-1
CATSETGNSYEQYF
TGTGCCACTTCGGAAACAGGGAACTCCTACGAGCAGTACTTC
>TRBJ1-6|-|-|TRBV20-1
CSARSPGASYNSPLHF
TGCAGTGCTAGATCCCCAGGGGCGTCCTATAATTCACCCCTCCACTTT
>TRBJ2-3|TRBD2|-|TRBV11-2
CASRLANSDTQYF
TGTGCCAGCAGACTAGCGAACTCAGATACGCAGTATTTT